The rows below give T cell receptor beta chains drawn from one sample of a study of CD8+ T cells in alopecia areata. Libraries were prepared by immunoSEQ multiplex PCR; TCRdb keeps only in-frame clonotypes and omits some of them. The data show more than 95,000 clones, roughly half seen once. Sequencing input: CD4+ T cells sorted from blood. All receptors derive from a human donor in good health. Each CDR3 is given with its conserved first and last residue. D genes are given only for firm matches. The size entry is marked missing in some rows and otherwise reads once, few, many or a size class.

length	D	V	size	J	CDR3	DNA
13	.	TRBV21-1	few	TRBJ2-2	CARPRMNTGELFF	TGTGCCAGACCGAGGATGAACACCGGGGAGCTGTTTTTT
13	.	TRBV25-1	.	TRBJ1-6	CASNRGGDSPLHF	TGTGCCAGCAACCGCGGGGGGGATTCACCCCTCCACTTT
13	TRBD2	TRBV7-3	.	TRBJ2-7	CASSWTSGAEQYF	TGTGCCAGCAGCTGGACTAGCGGGGCCGAGCAGTACTTC
15	.	TRBV6-6	.	TRBJ2-7	CASSPPPIENYEQYF	TGTGCCAGCAGTCCACCCCCCATTGAGAACTACGAGCAGTACTTC
18	TRBD1	TRBV7-3	.	TRBJ2-7	CASSFVRSQGVLSYEQYF	TGTGCCAGCAGCTTCGTCCGCTCACAGGGGGTCCTCTCCTACGAGCAGTACTTC
14	TRBD1	TRBV7-6	once	TRBJ1-1	CASSLGQGDTEAFF	TGTGCCAGCAGCCTCGGACAGGGGGACACTGAAGCTTTCTTT
14	TRBD2	TRBV7-9	.	TRBJ2-3	CASSAPGGGDTQYF	TGTGCCAGCAGCGCCCCCGGGGGGGGAGATACGCAGTATTTT
13	TRBD1	TRBV29-1	.	TRBJ1-2	CSVVGTGFDGYTF	TGCAGCGTTGTAGGGACAGGGTTCGACGGCTACACCTTC
14	.	TRBV7-6	.	TRBJ1-5	CASSLKFHNQPQHF	TGTGCCAGCAGCTTGAAATTTCATAATCAGCCCCAGCATTTT
15	TRBD1	TRBV6-5	.	TRBJ1-4	CASRFTGGSNEKLFF	TGTGCCAGCAGGTTCACAGGGGGCAGTAATGAAAAACTGTTTTTT
11	.	TRBV5-1	once	TRBJ1-2	CASGEYYGYTF	TGCGCCAGCGGAGAGTACTATGGCTACACCTTC
15	.	TRBV2	.	TRBJ2-5	CASSVLLGLQETQYF	TGTGCCAGCAGCGTCCTTCTAGGGTTACAAGAGACCCAGTACTTC
15	.	TRBV29-1	few	TRBJ2-7	CSVVPGTTSSYEQYF	TGCAGCGTTGTCCCCGGGACAACTAGCTCCTACGAGCAGTACTTC
14	TRBD1	TRBV30	.	TRBJ1-2	CAWGIGQGDYGYTF	TGTGCCTGGGGGATTGGACAGGGCGACTATGGCTACACCTTC
16	.	TRBV7-2	few	TRBJ2-1	CASSLMSGSSYNEQFF	TGTGCCAGCAGCTTAATGAGTGGTAGCTCCTACAATGAGCAGTTCTTC
15	TRBD1	TRBV28	.	TRBJ2-7	CASSPWGQGYWEQYF	TGTGCCAGCAGCCCTTGGGGACAGGGCTACTGGGAGCAGTACTTC
13	.	TRBV15	.	TRBJ2-7	CATSRDHGYEQYF	TGTGCCACCAGCAGAGATCACGGGTACGAGCAGTACTTC
15	TRBD1	TRBV5-1	.	TRBJ1-1	CASSIGTGRGTEAFF	TGCGCCAGCAGCATAGGGACAGGGAGGGGAACTGAAGCTTTCTTT
12	.	TRBV29-1	few	TRBJ2-1	CSVERQYNEQFF	TGCAGCGTTGAACGACAGTACAATGAGCAGTTCTTC
16	TRBD1	TRBV4-1	.	TRBJ1-2	CASSQGTGVINYGYTF	TGCGCCAGCAGCCAAGGGACAGGGGTCATTAACTATGGCTACACCTTC
15	TRBD2	TRBV6-5	few	TRBJ2-1	CASSYSREGSSEQFF	TGTGCCAGCAGTTACTCGAGGGAGGGTAGCAGTGAGCAGTTCTTC
15	TRBD2	TRBV27	.	TRBJ2-5	CASSPRVAGRETQYF	TGTGCCAGCAGTCCCCGAGTAGCGGGTCGTGAGACCCAGTACTTC
16	.	TRBV29-1	few	TRBJ2-6	CSVEVWESSGANVLTF	TGCAGCGTTGAAGTATGGGAGAGCTCTGGGGCCAACGTCCTGACTTTC
14	.	TRBV7-2	.	TRBJ2-3	CASSLTSKTDTQYF	TGTGCCAGCAGCTTAACTAGCAAAACAGATACGCAGTATTTT
12	.	TRBV28	.	TRBJ1-6	CASTFGYSPLHF	TGTGCCAGCACCTTCGGGTATTCACCCCTCCACTTT
13	.	TRBV2	.	TRBJ2-5	CASSYRVGETQYF	TGTGCCAGCAGTTACAGGGTCGGGGAGACCCAGTACTTC
16	TRBD1	TRBV14	.	TRBJ1-6	CASSPSGQGKNSPLHF	TGTGCCAGCAGCCCGTCCGGACAGGGTAAAAATTCACCCCTCCACTTT
14	.	TRBV25-1	.	TRBJ1-2	CASSETTATYGYTF	TGTGCCAGCAGTGAGACGACAGCTACCTATGGCTACACCTTC
15	TRBD1	TRBV4-3	.	TRBJ1-4	CASSRGGRANEKLFF	TGCGCCAGCAGCCGAGGGGGCAGGGCTAATGAAAAACTGTTTTTT
16	TRBD2	TRBV5-1	.	TRBJ2-1	CASSPRAGSGDNEQFF	TGCGCCAGCAGCCCCAGGGCAGGGAGCGGGGACAATGAGCAGTTCTTC
13	.	TRBV9	.	TRBJ1-5	CASSVGQDQPQHF	TGTGCCAGCAGCGTAGGACAGGATCAGCCCCAGCATTTT
13	.	TRBV30	.	TRBJ1-2	CAWSVNRLDGYTF	TGTGCCTGGAGTGTTAACCGCCTCGATGGCTACACCTTC
13	.	TRBV15	few	TRBJ1-5	CATSGGIDQPQHF	TGTGCCACCAGCGGAGGGATCGATCAGCCCCAGCATTTT
13	TRBD1	TRBV6-1	.	TRBJ2-7	CASSDGQGYEQYF	TGTGCCAGCAGCGACGGACAGGGTTACGAGCAGTACTTC
15	.	TRBV25-1	few	TRBJ1-1	CASSESLRWDTEAFF	TGTGCCAGCAGTGAATCGCTACGGTGGGACACTGAAGCTTTCTTT
11	.	TRBV29-1	.	TRBJ1-2	CSVEQGYGYTF	TGCAGCGTTGAACAGGGGTATGGCTACACCTTC
13	.	TRBV25-1	few	TRBJ2-7	CASSKTTGLVQYF	TGTGCCAGCAGTAAGACTACAGGGTTGGTGCAGTACTTC
15	TRBD1	TRBV10-1	few	TRBJ2-7	CASSEYGTGPYEQYF	TGCGCCAGCAGTGAATATGGGACAGGTCCCTACGAGCAGTACTTC
14	.	TRBV4-2	few	TRBJ2-5	CASSHGSYQETQYF	TGTGCCAGCAGCCACGGCTCGTACCAAGAGACCCAGTACTTC
15	TRBD1	TRBV23-1	.	TRBJ2-5	CASSRDRGEGETQYF	TGCGCCAGCAGTCGGGACAGGGGGGAAGGAGAGACCCAGTACTTC
14	TRBD1	TRBV10-3	few	TRBJ2-7	CAIKGQGDGYEQYF	TGTGCCATCAAAGGACAGGGTGACGGCTACGAGCAGTACTTC
15	TRBD2	TRBV25-1	few	TRBJ2-1	CASSGSGGSYNEQFF	TGTGCCAGCAGTGGTAGCGGGGGCTCCTACAATGAGCAGTTCTTC
16	.	TRBV29-1	.	TRBJ1-5	CSVAVRGPDSNQPQHF	TGCAGCGTTGCAGTTCGGGGTCCGGATAGCAATCAGCCCCAGCATTTT
14	.	TRBV5-5	few	TRBJ2-3	CASSLGHRTDTQYF	TGTGCCAGCAGCCTCGGACACCGCACAGATACGCAGTATTTT
12	.	TRBV5-4	once	TRBJ2-7	CATRTANYEQYF	TGTGCCACCCGGACAGCAAACTACGAGCAGTACTTC
13	.	TRBV5-1	.	TRBJ1-2	CASSLADGFGYTF	TGCGCCAGCAGCTTGGCCGATGGTTTTGGCTACACCTTC
16	.	TRBV6-5	.	TRBJ1-1	CASSYSRSARRSEAFF	TGTGCCAGCAGTTACTCGAGGTCGGCCCGTCGCTCTGAAGCTTTCTTT
11	.	TRBV29-1	few	TRBJ2-1	CSAELVYEQFF	TGCAGCGCCGAACTAGTCTATGAGCAGTTCTTC
15	.	TRBV4-1	.	TRBJ1-4	CASSQDLDRYEKLFF	TGCGCCAGCAGCCAAGATTTAGACCGGTATGAAAAACTGTTTTTT
14	TRBD2	TRBV29-1	few	TRBJ2-1	CSVGLATDLNEQFF	TGCAGCGTTGGACTAGCGACGGATCTCAATGAGCAGTTCTTC
12	.	TRBV10-3	once	TRBJ2-7	CATRPEGDEQYF	TGTGCCACACGCCCTGAGGGTGACGAGCAGTACTTC